This entry lists 8 T cell receptor beta chains sequenced from one sample in a study of PD-1 blockade in mismatch repair-deficient tumors. Produced via immunoSEQ multiplex PCR; TCRdb's table is partial and in-frame only. This table holds about 120,000 clones, roughly nine tenths found once. The material sequenced was peripheral blood, taken 44 weeks after starting pembrolizumab. These receptors originate from an adult with mismatch repair-deficient cancer.

This rearrangement joins TRBV5-6 to TRBJ1-1; D not certain. This CDR3 contains 13 residues. V was clipped by 0 bases and J by 0 bases, with 3 bases between them. Germline CDR1 and CDR2: SGHDT and YYEEEE. The CDR3 here is CASSLDLNTEAFF. Written as DNA, the CDR3 is TGTGCCAGCAGCTTGGACCTGAACACTGAAGCTTTCTTT.

The chain links TRBV10-1 to TRBJ2-2; 9 bases align to TRBD1. Germline values: CDR1 WNHNN, CDR2 SYGVQD (reference sequence). The CDR3 length is 16 residues. Trimming removed 7 bases from V and 4 bases from J; junction bases left unmatched: 10. CDR3 residues: CASKKQGALPTGELFF. CDR3 nucleotide sequence: TGCGCCAGCAAAAAACAGGGGGCACTACCCACCGGGGAGCTGTTTTTT.

Written as DNA, the CDR3 is TGTGCCAGCAGCGGACTAGCGGGAGAGGGGCCCGAGCAGTTCTTC. Protein sequence: CASSGLAGEGPEQFF. This chain links TRBV2 with TRBJ2-1; 13 bases match TRBD2. With V trimmed by 6 bases and J by 10 bases, 9 bases remained unmatched. Germline V CDR1 and CDR2: SNHLY, FYNNEI. The CDR3 sequence is 15 residues long. The full variable domain, completed using reference TRBV2 and TRBJ2-1, is EPEVTQTPSHQVTQMGQEVILRCVPISNHLYFYWYRQILGQKVEFLVSFYNNEISEKSEIFDDQFSVERPDGSNFTLKIRSTKLEDSAMYFCASSGLAGEGPEQFFGPGTRLTVL.

This sequence joins TRBV6-5 and TRBJ1-4, with unresolved D. The length of the CDR3 is 13 residues. Trimming stripped 2 bases from V and 4 bases from J, with 5 bases between. From germline, CDR1 is MNHEY and CDR2 SVGAGI. The CDR3 coding sequence is TGTGCCAGCAGTTACAGGGATAATGAAAAACTGTTTTTT. Translating it yields CASSYRDNEKLFF.

V gene TRBV4-3 combines with J gene TRBJ1-2; D perhaps matches TRBD1 (6 bases). Germline V CDR1 and CDR2: LGHNA, YSLEER. The CDR3 is 16 amino acids. V lost 4 bases, J lost 1 base, and 16 bases lay in between. The CDR3 sequence: CASSPVGQPINYGYTF. CDR3 coding DNA: TGCGCCAGCAGCCCGGTTGGACAGCCGATTAACTATGGCTACACCTTC.

This chain joins TRBV5-1 and TRBJ2-4, with D possibly matching TRBD1 (5 bases). Trimming took 6 bases from V and 0 from J, leaving 13 bases between them. CDR1 is SGHRS and CDR2 is YFSETQ in the germline V gene. The CDR3 contains 15 residues. CDR3 sequence reads: CASTDRALAKNIQYF. The CDR3 DNA follows: TGCGCCAGCACCGACAGAGCTCTAGCCAAAAACATTCAGTACTTC.

CDR3 coding DNA: TGTGCCTGGAGTTTCGACGGGATGAACACTGAAGCTTTCTTT. Translated, it gives CAWSFDGMNTEAFF. The chain carries TRBV30 and TRBJ1-1; no reliable D call. The length of the CDR3 is 14 residues. Trimming cost V 2 bases and J 0 bases, with 10 bases left between them. Germline-derived CDR1 and CDR2 are GTSNPN and SVGIG (reference sequence).

This chain joins TRBV6-1 and TRBJ2-7, with D perhaps matching TRBD1 (6 bases). This CDR3 has 12 amino acids. Germline V lookup: CDR1 MNHNS, CDR2 SASEGT. V was trimmed by 11 bases and J by 1 base, leaving 12 bases between them. CDR3 bases: TGTGCCGTTCGACAGGCTTCCTACGAGCAGTACTTC. Translation: CAVRQASYEQYF.